Listed here are 3 T cell receptor beta chains from one sample, sequenced in a study of post-analysis software for immune sequencing data. Study results and caveats: Roughly five TRBV segments were significantly more frequent in patients than in controls. TRBV5-6, TRBV5-1 and TRBV20-1 were among these segments.

Their antigens are not known. Presence of unique molecular identifiers characterized the TCR beta cDNA libraries. TCRdb analysed the PCR reads with MiXCR anew, one entry per CDR3 protein. The sample records approximately 770,000 distinct CDR3 sequences, more than 45% being singletons. The sample consisted of blood. The receptors were gathered from a girl aged 5 to 17 with multiple sclerosis.

The chain recombines TRBV6-1 with TRBJ1-1, with D maybe TRBD1 (6 bases). The V gene lost 1 base and the J gene lost 4 bases, with 13 bases spanning the gap. The CDR3 has 15 residues. Looked up from germline, CDR1 is MNHNS and CDR2 is SASEGT. The CDR3 region has the DNA TGTGCCAGCAGTGAAGGGCAGGGGCGGGGCACTGAAGCTTTCTTT. This encodes CASSEGQGRGTEAFF.

The chain uses TRBV6-6 and TRBJ1-4, with 7 bases matching TRBD1. Germline V gene lookup returns CDR1 MNHNY and CDR2 SVGAGI (reference sequence). The trim removed 6 bases at V and 8 bases at J, leaving 9 bases unmatched. The CDR3 extends over 14 amino acids. The DNA of the CDR3 is TGTGCCAGCAGCCGCTCGACAGGGCTCGAAAAACTGTTTTTT. Protein: CASSRSTGLEKLFF.

This chain uses TRBV7-9 with TRBJ2-5; possibly TRBD2 for D (6 bases). CDR1 and CDR2 from the germline V gene are SEHNR and FQNEAQ (reference sequence). The V end lost 1 base, the J end lost 11 bases, and 11 bases lay between the germline ends. The CDR3 covers 12 residues. CDR3: CASSLEEGRQYF. In DNA, the CDR3 is TGTGCCAGCAGCTTAGAGGAGGGACGGCAGTACTTC.